This entry lists 21 T cell receptor beta chains sequenced from one sample in a study of T cell repertoires in aging, cancer and after chemotherapy. TCR beta rearrangements were amplified from peripheral blood genomic DNA. TRB rearrangements spanning V, D and J were amplified using mixed TRB-A/B primers. TCRdb itself ran the multiplex PCR reads through MiXCR, one entry per CDR3 protein. The sample holds under 3,000 distinct CDR3 sequences; 50% to 60% are singletons and the top ten take 66%. Sequences were obtained from blood. The receptors derive from a human donor with a blood cancer.

This clonotype was found a few times. CDR3 loop: CASSDFRGYNEQFF. CDR3 bases: TGTGCCAGCAGTGACTTCAGGGGTTACAATGAGCAGTTCTTC. The rearrangement joins TRBV6-5 to TRBJ2-1; maybe TRBD1 (6 bases). The V gene's germline CDR1 is MNHEY and CDR2 SVGAGI. Trimming took off 5 bases at V and 4 bases at J, with 12 bases between the two ends. The CDR3 contains 14 residues.

This clonotype was observed a handful of times. V gene TRBV19 combines with J gene TRBJ2-1; D gene ambiguous. The germline gives CDR1 LNHDA, CDR2 SQIVND (reference sequence). Trimming left V 11 bases short and J 10 bases short, with 21 bases between. This CDR3 has 13 residues. The CDR3 spells CAWSVGPSTEQFF. CDR3 nucleotide sequence: TGTGCCTGGAGTGTGGGCCCCAGCACCGAGCAGTTCTTC.

The V and J genes are TRBV24-1 and TRBJ2-7, with a weak D call TRBD2 (5 bases). Germline loops: CDR1 KGHDR, CDR2 SFDVKD. CDR3 size: 14 residues. Between the trimmed V and J ends, which lost 4 bases and 1 base, there was a span of 10 bases. The CDR3: CATSDPGSSYEQYF. In nucleotides, the CDR3 is TGTGCCACCAGTGACCCGGGAAGTTCCTACGAGCAGTACTTC.

This clonotype is medium-sized (0.01 to 0.1%) by share. The chain joins TRBV29-1 to TRBJ2-7; D not certain. This CDR3 is 12 amino acids long. Germline CDR1 and CDR2: SQVTM and ANQGSEA. Trimming cost V 4 bases and J 1 base, with 8 bases left between them. CDR3 sequence: CSVGRASYEQYF. The CDR3 DNA is TGCAGCGTTGGTAGGGCTTCCTACGAGCAGTACTTC.

The chain has TRBV20-1 and TRBJ1-2; D is uncertain. V lost 6 bases to trimming and J lost 0 bases, with 11 bases between them. This CDR3 comprises 13 residues. The germline CDR1 and CDR2 sequences are DFQATT and SNEGSKA (reference sequence). The CDR3 nucleotides are TGCAGTGCCCGACGGGATCCTAACTATGGCTACACCTTC. It is translated as CSARRDPNYGYTF.

The chain carries TRBV27 and TRBJ2-7; TRBD2 matches at 8 bases. Germline V CDR1 and CDR2: MNHEY, SMNVEV (reference sequence). V was pared by 5 bases and J by 0 bases, with 6 bases of the junction left unmatched. The CDR3 totals 15 residues. CDR3 residues: CASSVSGGRSYEQYF. CDR3 DNA sequence: TGTGCCAGCAGTGTCAGCGGGGGACGCTCCTACGAGCAGTACTTC.

This chain joins TRBV6-5 and TRBJ1-2, with D possibly being TRBD1 (5 bases). CDR3 size: 17 residues. Germline CDR1 MNHEY, CDR2 SVGAGI. V was shortened by 6 bases and J by 4 bases, with 24 bases between the two germline ends. CDR3 region: CASSTGFGWQGPYGYTF. Written as DNA, the CDR3 is TGTGCCAGCAGCACGGGGTTCGGATGGCAGGGACCCTATGGCTACACCTTC.

This chain joins TRBV12-3 or TRBV12-4 and TRBJ1-2; D might be TRBD1 (6 bases). Trimming stripped 5 bases from V and 8 bases from J, with 12 bases between. The CDR3 totals 12 residues. The chain's CDR3 is CASSTGRGGYTF. CDR3 nucleotide sequence: TGTGCCAGCAGTACAGGGAGGGGAGGCTACACCTTC.

The CDR3, as DNA: TGCAGCGTTGACGTGAACACTGAAGCTTTCTTT. This translates into CSVDVNTEAFF. The genes are TRBV29-1 and TRBJ1-1; unclear D gene. Germline V gene sequence: CDR1 SQVTM, CDR2 ANQGSEA. This CDR3 comprises 11 residues. V dropped 3 bases and J dropped 0 bases, with 2 bases sitting between them. Together with reference TRBV29-1 and TRBJ1-1, the CDR3 gives the full variable domain: SAVISQKPSRDICQRGTSLTIQCQVDSQVTMMFWYRQQPGQSLTLIATANQGSEATYESGFVIDKFPISRPNLTFSTLTVSNMSPEDSSIYLCSVDVNTEAFFGQGTRLTVV.

The chain is built from TRBV6-5 and TRBJ1-6; D ambiguous. Germline V gene lookup returns CDR1 MNHEY and CDR2 SVGAGI. Trimming took 0 bases from V and 8 from J, leaving 17 bases between them. The CDR3 spans 17 residues. In DNA, the CDR3 is TGTGCCAGCAGTTACTCGTACGTCGGAGCAGGATATTCACCCCTCCACTTT. Protein product: CASSYSYVGAGYSPLHF.

J is TRBJ2-7 and V is TRBV6-4; D is unclear. The germline V gene has CDR1 MRHNA and CDR2 SNTAGT. Trimming cost V 8 bases and J 6 bases, with 14 bases left between them. The CDR3 length is 12 residues. DNA of the CDR3: TGTGCCAGCGACCAGACATTGGCCGAGCAGTACTTC. Its protein is CASDQTLAEQYF.

The J gene is TRBJ2-7, the V gene TRBV13; 7 nucleotides agree with TRBD1. This CDR3 spans 15 amino acids. V was pared by 1 base and J by 0 bases, with 3 bases of the junction left unmatched. The germline gives CDR1 PRHDT, CDR2 FYEKMQ (reference sequence). The CDR3 nucleotides read TGTGCCAGCAGCTTAGTCGGACAGGACTCCTACGAGCAGTACTTC. This gives the protein CASSLVGQDSYEQYF.

The chain combines TRBV12-3 or TRBV12-4 with TRBJ2-7; 10 positions agree with TRBD1. Trimming took 5 bases from V and 6 from J; bases not matched to a gene: 7. This CDR3 contains 14 residues. CDR3 amino acids: CASSVRTGGTEQYF. Written as DNA, the CDR3 is TGTGCCAGCAGTGTAAGGACAGGGGGGACCGAGCAGTACTTC.

The chain employs TRBV20-1 and TRBJ2-3; possibly TRBD2 for D (5 bases). The CDR3 is made up of 14 amino acids. CDR1 and CDR2 (germline): DFQATT, SNEGSKA (reference sequence). V lost 7 bases and J 8 bases, leaving 22 bases between the germline ends. CDR3 in DNA: TGCAGTGGGGGAGTGGACTCCACCTCCCCTACGCAGTATTTT. It is translated as CSGGVDSTSPTQYF.

The chain recombines TRBV6-1 with TRBJ2-2, with D possibly TRBD1 on 5 matching bases. Germline values: CDR1 MNHNS, CDR2 SASEGT. V was shortened by 3 bases and J by 4 bases, with 12 bases between the two germline ends. CDR3 length: 15 amino acids. This CDR3 is CASSEGRAGTGELFF. The CDR3 DNA reads TGTGCCAGCAGTGAGGGCAGGGCAGGCACCGGGGAGCTGTTTTTT.

The chain has TRBV30 and TRBJ2-2; D remains ambiguous. The CDR3 is 14 amino acids. Germline-derived CDR1 and CDR2 are GTSNPN and SVGIG (reference sequence). Trimming removed 3 bases at V and 0 bases at J, with 8 bases between. The CDR3 DNA reads TGTGCCTGGAGCGCAGTCACGAACACCGGGGAGCTGTTTTTT. Amino acids: CAWSAVTNTGELFF.

CDR3 protein: CASARPGQGVYGYTF. In DNA, the CDR3 is TGTGCCAGTGCGCGGCCGGGACAGGGGGTCTATGGCTACACCTTC. The rearrangement uses TRBV19 and TRBJ1-2, with 11 bases matching TRBD1. This CDR3 has 15 amino acids. Looked up from germline, CDR1 is LNHDA and CDR2 is SQIVND (reference sequence). V trimming: 8 bases; J trimming: 4 bases; junction bases outside the gene matches: 9.

This clonotype has only a few counts. The chain has TRBV5-5 and TRBJ1-4; D gene unclear. From germline, CDR1 is SGHKS and CDR2 YYEKEE (reference sequence). This CDR3 is 13 amino acids long. Trimming cost V 6 bases and J 6 bases, with 12 bases left between them. The chain's CDR3 is CASTLSRDEKLFF. The CDR3 nucleotides are TGTGCCAGCACCCTTTCGAGGGATGAAAAACTGTTTTTT.

This clonotype was picked up a small number of times. The chain links TRBV13 to TRBJ2-3, with D perhaps matching TRBD2 (7 bases). The length of the CDR3 is 15 residues. The V end was cut by 3 bases, the J end by 3 bases, with 13 bases between. The germline V gene has CDR1 PRHDT and CDR2 FYEKMQ (reference sequence). CDR3 in DNA: TGTGCCAGCAGCTTGGGGGGGGGCCTTACAGATACGCAGTATTTT. Its protein product is CASSLGGGLTDTQYF.

As to this clonotype: The junction differs from germline at one of its ends, possibly a read error. This chain links TRBV12-3 or TRBV12-4 with TRBJ2-2, with 11 bases that match TRBD1. CDR3 size: 15 residues. As DNA, the CDR3 is TGTGCCACCAGTGATCCGGGACAGGGGGCCGGGGAGCTGTTTTTT. Its translation is CATSDPGQGAGELFF.

The rearrangement uses TRBV24-1 and TRBJ2-7; perhaps TRBD1 as D (6 bases). V lost 1 base, J lost 5 bases, and 8 bases lay in between. The CDR3 is 13 amino acids. In germline, CDR1 is KGHDR, CDR2 SFDVKD. As DNA, the CDR3 is TGTGCCACCAGTGATTTCCACAGGGACGAGCAGTACTTC. It yields the protein CATSDFHRDEQYF.